This T cell receptor (beta chain) emerged from a study of T-cell memory formation after mild COVID-19 (dated by TCRdb to the early 2020s). Looking at the study overall: Most TCR sequence clusters were specific to one of the two donors. Longitudinal TCRalpha and TCRbeta repertoire sequencing tracked T-cell clones expanding and contracting after mild COVID-19 in a couple of donors. The cohort comprised two young, previously healthy adult volunteers, one female and one male. Results and caveats for the whole study, not just this receptor: Balanced CD4/CD8 phenotypes were observed for clones contracting from day 15 to 85, whereas a bias towards CD4+ was observed for a second wave of clones expanding from day 15 to 37. SARS-CoV-2 specificity of the second-wave clones peaking on day 37 was not confirmed. Only two mild cases were covered by the study, and larger cohorts that include severe cases with pre-infection samples were considered necessary. Contracting CD4+ clones were located mainly in the CM and EM memory subsets, whereas CD8+ clones were found to be enriched in EMRA. Some responding clones were detected in pre-infection memory, suggesting pre-existing cross-reactive memory T cells joined the SARS-CoV-2 response.

This clonotype was detected a few times. It has no known antigen specificity. Base qualities were left out, and no much larger clone turns up one base away. Data came from an Illumina NovaSeq 6000. cDNA libraries for TCRalpha and TCRbeta were prepared by 5'RACE using constant-segment primers, with sample barcodes and unique molecular identifiers added. Trizol reagent was used to extract RNA from every sample. Library amplification was performed in two PCR steps, and a second sample barcode and Illumina TruSeq adapters were introduced in the second step. Libraries were sequenced on an Illumina NovaSeq with 2 x 150 bp paired-end reads. Per the original workflow: Reads were demultiplexed and collapsed into UMI-guided consensus sequences with migec v1.2.7. With mixcr v2.1.11, UMI consensuses were aligned to TRA and TRB V and J templates and assembled into clonotypes. A clonotype was counted as expanded or contracted only when both edgeR and NoisET called the clonotype significant, with the noise models trained on biological replicates. For edgeR calls, the thresholds were a false discovery rate-adjusted p below 0.01 and a log2 fold-change of 1. As an exploratory analysis of dynamics, max-normalized trajectories of the 1000 most abundant clonotypes were examined with PCA combined with hierarchical clustering. The CD4 or CD8 phenotype of responding clones was assigned using the separately sequenced CD4+ and CD8+ repertoires. The public reads were run again by TCRdb, first through fastp at Q25 and then through MiXCR, and only productive beta chains were kept. Duplicate CDR3 protein sequences are folded into a single record with the most common DNA and genes. TCRdb, rather than the study authors, made the V and J calls. In this sample the table shows more than 300,000 distinct CDR3 sequences, 20% to 25% of which occur a single time. Around a fifth of the sample is taken by the ten largest.

Ficoll-Paque density gradient centrifugation was used to isolate PBMCs. The sequenced sample consisted of PBMCs or a T cell subset sorted from them (not recorded which). This receptor was taken from a young man who had mild COVID-19 (a few samples of this study predate the infection). The sample titles of this study are shuffled in the database, so cell type and time point are left out; the donor was told from shared clones.

The sequenced DNA is TGTGCCAGCAGCTCGGTGGCGGGTGGGACTGAAGCTTTCTTT. Protein translation: CASSSVAGGTEAFF. The chain is assembled from TRBV7-9 and TRBJ1-1; a confident D gene designation cannot be given. For CDR1 and CDR2, the germline V gene (reference sequence) lists SEHNR and FQNEAQ. V sheds 4 bases and J sheds 5 bases, leaving 14 bases between their ends. The CDR3 measures 14 amino acids from cysteine to phenylalanine. This entry keeps only the CDR3 DNA: 42 bases, framed from base 1.